This T cell receptor beta chain came from a study of tumor-infiltrating lymphocytes in primary liver carcinoma. Points on this clonotype: This is likely a read error, given that the CDR3 carries no conserved phenylalanine or tryptophan at its end.

The CDR3 extends over 13 amino acids. Germline V CDR1 and CDR2: WSHSY, SAAADI. Losses at the gene ends were 7 bases for V and 8 bases for J; bases not matched to a gene: 8. Investigators took RNA and DNA out together from roughly 21-30 mg of unsorted bulk tissue. A primer matching the constant region was used to make TCR beta cDNA from about 500 ng of total RNA. Modified slightly, ARM-PCR produced TCR beta libraries over three nested multiplex PCR rounds. Amplification in the first two PCR rounds was performed using TRBV1-TRBV30 forward primers and a C-beta reverse primer for roughly 9 cycles each. Via MiXCR, TCRdb re-called the multiplex PCR reads, giving one row per CDR3 protein. The sample lists tens of thousands of distinct CDR3 sequences, roughly 73% occurring once.

The material sequenced was tumor-adjacent normal liver tissue. The source is a woman aged 25 to 39 with primary liver carcinoma and hepatitis B virus infection. The J gene is TRBJ2-1, the V gene TRBV10-2; 7 bases align to TRBD1. The DNA for the CDR3 is TGCGCCAGCAAATCGGGACAGAATTATGAGCAGTTCTCC. Translation: CASKSGQNYEQFS.